The 22 T cell receptor beta chains below all came from one sample that was sequenced in a study of T-cell memory formation after mild COVID-19. Via MiXCR, TCRdb re-called the 5' RACE reads, giving one row per CDR3 protein. This table holds around 450,000 distinct CDR3 sequences, roughly 20% found once. Material for sequencing was PBMCs or a T cell subset sorted from them (not recorded which). These receptors all come from an adult woman who had mild COVID-19 (a few samples of this study predate the infection). Cell type and time point are not known.

The rearrangement links TRBV25-1 to TRBJ2-1; D perhaps matches TRBD2 (7 bases). Germline V gene sequence: CDR1 MGHDK, CDR2 SYGVNS. The germline V and J ends were trimmed by 2 bases and 4 bases, with 12 bases remaining between them. This CDR3 is built from 15 residues. Here the CDR3 reads CASSEVGGGYNEQFF. The CDR3 bases are TGTGCCAGCAGTGAAGTAGGGGGAGGGTACAATGAGCAGTTCTTC.

This clonotype has only a few counts. The J gene is TRBJ1-5, the V gene TRBV27; no definite D call. Trimming pared 0 bases from V and 3 bases from J, leaving 3 bases between. The CDR3 runs 13 residues. Germline-derived CDR1 and CDR2 are MNHEY and SMNVEV (reference sequence). DNA for the CDR3: TGTGCCAGCAGTTTATCCCACAATCAGCCCCAGCATTTT. Amino acid sequence: CASSLSHNQPQHF.

The chain carries TRBV3-1 and TRBJ2-7; D remains unclear. From germline, CDR1 is LGHDT and CDR2 YNNKEL (reference sequence). The length of the CDR3 is 14 residues. V was cut by 2 bases and J by 2 bases, with 10 bases left in between. CDR3 nucleotide sequence: TGTGCCAGCAGCCAATACGAGTACCCCTACGAGCAGTACTTC. Protein: CASSQYEYPYEQYF.

This clonotype was detected a few times. The chain combines TRBV12-3 or TRBV12-4 with TRBJ2-5; tentatively, D is TRBD1 (6 bases). The CDR3 is made up of 17 amino acids. V dropped 3 bases and J dropped 5 bases, with 22 bases sitting between them. CDR3 residues: CASSFGPRTEGWETQYF. The CDR3 DNA reads TGTGCCAGCAGTTTTGGGCCCCGGACAGAAGGTTGGGAGACCCAGTACTTC.

This sequence joins TRBV14 and TRBJ2-2; perhaps TRBD1 as D (5 bases). Germline V gene data show CDR1 as SGHDN and CDR2 as FVKESK. The CDR3 spans 16 residues. The V and J ends lost 3 bases and 1 base respectively, with 12 bases between them. CDR3 sequence reads: CASSQSPRVNTGELFF. The CDR3 DNA is TGTGCCAGCAGCCAGAGCCCCAGGGTGAACACCGGGGAGCTGTTTTTT.

V gene TRBV20-1 combines with J gene TRBJ1-2; no reliable D call. Trimming removed 4 bases from V and 1 base from J, with 13 bases in between. CDR3 length equals 14 residues. Germline loops: CDR1 DFQATT, CDR2 SNEGSKA (reference sequence). The CDR3 region has the DNA TGCAGTGCTACCCGTTCGGGAGGTAACTATGGCTACACCTTC. Protein: CSATRSGGNYGYTF.

This clonotype occurred a few times. The chain is built from TRBV19 and TRBJ1-1; D is unclear. The V end was cut by 3 bases, the J end by 1 base, with 9 bases between. CDR3 length: 14 amino acids. Germline V gene lookup returns CDR1 LNHDA and CDR2 SQIVND (reference sequence). CDR3 residues: CASSIWVRNTEAFF. CDR3 nucleotide sequence: TGTGCCAGTAGTATCTGGGTGCGGAACACTGAAGCTTTCTTT.

This clonotype was seen repeatedly, ten times or more. This chain joins TRBV12-3 or TRBV12-4 and TRBJ1-1; D is unclear. The CDR3 is 11 residues long. V was clipped by 3 bases and J by 5 bases, with 4 bases between them. CDR3 coding DNA: TGTGCCAGCAGTTTGGGGACTGAAGCTTTCTTT. The encoded protein is CASSLGTEAFF.

Only a few counts were recorded for this clonotype. J is TRBJ1-4 and V is TRBV7-9, with D unclear. Germline assignment: CDR1 SEHNR and CDR2 FQNEAQ (reference sequence). The CDR3 is made up of 14 amino acids. V was shortened by 5 bases and J by 4 bases, with 11 bases between the two germline ends. CDR3 loop: CASSPGRSNEKLFF. In DNA, the CDR3 is TGTGCCAGCAGCCCCGGACGGAGTAATGAAAAACTGTTTTTT.

V gene TRBV20-1 combines with J gene TRBJ2-1; D might be TRBD1 (6 bases). Looked up from germline, CDR1 is DFQATT and CDR2 is SNEGSKA (reference sequence). Trimming removed 2 bases from V and 0 bases from J, with 11 bases in between. This CDR3 spans 15 amino acids. Written as DNA, the CDR3 is TGCAGTGCTAGACCTGGACAGAGCTCCTACAATGAGCAGTTCTTC. Translation: CSARPGQSSYNEQFF.

The rearrangement uses TRBV30 and TRBJ1-2, with 8 bases fitting TRBD1. There are 14 residues in the CDR3. Germline V CDR1 and CDR2: GTSNPN, SVGIG (reference sequence). J gave up 8 bases and V 3 bases, and 11 bases lay outside the gene matches. The CDR3 coding sequence is TGTGCCTGGAGCTTCCCGGGACAGGTCGGGGGCTACACCTTC. This translates into CAWSFPGQVGGYTF.

The chain has TRBV12-3 or TRBV12-4 and TRBJ2-5, with 9 bases fitting TRBD2. The length of the CDR3 is 15 residues. V was pared by 4 bases and J by 5 bases, with 8 bases of the junction left unmatched. The CDR3 coding sequence is TGTGCCAGCAGTTATTCGGGGGCGGGAGGGGAGACCCAGTACTTC. It yields the protein CASSYSGAGGETQYF.

This chain joins TRBV7-9 and TRBJ2-5; D ambiguous. Germline V lookup: CDR1 SEHNR, CDR2 FQNEAQ (reference sequence). V was trimmed by 5 bases and J by 5 bases, leaving 9 bases between them. This CDR3 region has 12 residues. The CDR3 nucleotides are TGTGCCAGCAGCCATAAATTCGAGACCCAGTACTTC. Translating it yields CASSHKFETQYF.

This clonotype came up a few times. The chain uses TRBV6-2 or TRBV6-3 and TRBJ2-1, with 9 bases matching TRBD1. Germline V CDR1 and CDR2: MNHEY, SVGEGT. With V trimmed by 7 bases and J by 3 bases, 7 bases remained unmatched. The length of the CDR3 is 15 residues. The CDR3, as DNA: TGTGCCAGCACTAAGACAGGGGGGATCTACAATGAGCAGTTCTTC. Protein sequence: CASTKTGGIYNEQFF.

The rearrangement links TRBV27 to TRBJ2-7; TRBD2 agrees at 7 bases. The germline gives CDR1 MNHEY, CDR2 SMNVEV (reference sequence). The CDR3 sequence is 16 residues long. V dropped 2 bases and J dropped 2; count of bases not matched to a gene: 9. As DNA, the CDR3 is TGTGCCAGCAGTTTAGGCCGATCCGGGACTACCTACGAGCAGTACTTC. Its translation is CASSLGRSGTTYEQYF.

V usage is TRBV12-3 or TRBV12-4 and J usage is TRBJ1-5; 10 bases are a match to TRBD1. Losses at the gene ends were 6 bases for V and 11 bases for J; bases not matched to a gene: 4. The CDR3 contains 12 residues. The CDR3: CASRAGQGAQHF. CDR3 sequence (DNA): TGTGCCAGCAGGGCCGGACAGGGGGCCCAGCATTTT.

The chain has TRBV7-9 and TRBJ2-2, with D possibly matching TRBD1 (6 bases). CDR3 length: 15 residues. Germline-derived CDR1 and CDR2 are SEHNR and FQNEAQ (reference sequence). V lost 3 bases to trimming and J lost 7 bases, with 15 bases between them. The CDR3 DNA sequence: TGTGCCAGCAGCTTGAACAGGGAGTTGGTCGGGGAGCTGTTTTTT. This sequence encodes CASSLNRELVGELFF.

This chain uses TRBV20-1 with TRBJ2-1; D possibly corresponds to TRBD2 (5 bases). CDR1 is DFQATT and CDR2 is SNEGSKA in the germline V gene (reference sequence). The CDR3 runs 15 residues. V was cut by 6 bases and J by 2 bases, with 17 bases left in between. CDR3 loop: CSARAYGEPYNEQFF. The DNA of the CDR3 is TGCAGTGCGAGGGCCTACGGGGAACCCTACAATGAGCAGTTCTTC.

This clonotype was found many times. V is TRBV24-1 and J is TRBJ1-2, with D possibly being TRBD1 (6 bases). Germline V CDR1 and CDR2: KGHDR, SFDVKD. This CDR3 spans 14 amino acids. Trimming stripped 6 bases from V and 7 bases from J, with 17 bases between. CDR3 sequence: CATSKGQPLRGYTF. CDR3 in DNA: TGTGCCACCAGTAAAGGACAGCCGCTCCGTGGCTACACCTTC.

J is TRBJ1-2 and V is TRBV6-6; D remains ambiguous. Germline lookup yields CDR1 MNHNY and CDR2 SVGAGI (reference sequence). The CDR3 is 16 amino acids. Between the trimmed V and J ends, which lost 1 base and 0 bases, there was a span of 12 bases. DNA of the CDR3: TGTGCCAGCAGTTACTTAGGGCCAGCCACTAACTATGGCTACACCTTC. Translation gives CASSYLGPATNYGYTF.

The gene calls are TRBV7-2 and TRBJ2-7; 10 positions match TRBD1. The CDR3 totals 16 residues. Germline V gives CDR1 SGHTA, CDR2 FQGNSA. V gave up 8 bases and J gave up 3 bases; unmatched junction bases: 13. The CDR3 DNA is TGTGCCAGCGCTATACAGGGGACAGGGGTCTACTACGAGCAGTACTTC. Its translation is CASAIQGTGVYYEQYF. The full variable domain, completed using reference TRBV7-2 and TRBJ2-7, is GAGVSQSPSNKVTEKGKDVELRCDPISGHTALYWYRQSLGQGLEFLIYFQGNSAPDKSGLPSDRFSAERTGGSVSTLTIQRTQQEDSAVYLCASAIQGTGVYYEQYFGPGTRLTVT.

The table lists this clonotype with a few counts. This chain uses TRBV5-1 with TRBJ2-3; TRBD1 or TRBD2 may be the D gene (5 bases each). V was cut by 4 bases and J by 0 bases, with 12 bases left in between. Germline CDR1 SGHRS, CDR2 YFSETQ. This CDR3 has 15 amino acids. The CDR3, as DNA: TGCGCCAGCAGCCTCTCGGGGCCTAGCACAGATACGCAGTATTTT. Its translation: CASSLSGPSTDTQYF.